This T cell receptor beta chain comes out of a study of T cells after yellow fever vaccination. The study, taken as a whole, reports: Faster peaking, at day 5 versus 15, marked a secondary response that was weaker. Among primary-vaccination clones, most reappeared after the booster, at around 97% for CD4 and about 90% for CD8.

V lost 6 bases and J lost 5, with 20 bases in between. The germline CDR1 and CDR2 sequences are MNHEY and SMNVEV (reference sequence). The CDR3 extends over 16 amino acids. Turning to this clonotype: Its matching antigen is unknown.

Production of TCR cDNA was by 5'RACE template switching, which also added a universal primer site and UMIs. Using its own MiXCR run on the 5' RACE reads, TCRdb lists one record per CDR3 protein. The sample consists of some 350,000 distinct CDR3 sequences, about 8.7% of them appearing once. The chain carries TRBV27 and TRBJ1-5; D possibly corresponds to TRBD1 (5 bases). The source was PBMCs, collected on the day of the first yellow fever vaccination. The source of this sequence is a man younger than 35 who received the YFV17D yellow fever vaccine. The CDR3, as DNA: TGTGCCAGCAGACCCCCCCCGGGCAGGGTGGATCAGCCCCAGCATTTT. This sequence encodes CASRPPPGRVDQPQHF.